This entry concerns a single T cell receptor (beta chain). Only in-frame clones appear in the TCRdb table, and some are missing; sequencing was by immunoSEQ multiplex PCR. The sample contains around 58,000 clones, around 84% of which appear only once. Germline CDR1 SQVTM, CDR2 ANQGSEA. V lost 7 bases, J lost 1 base, and 15 bases lay in between. The CDR3 spans 14 residues. The data originate from a study of T cell responses to AZD1222 COVID-19 vaccine. This TCR derives from an adult in good health. The sample in question was peripheral blood, obtained on day 0 of AZD1222 vaccination. The chain couples TRBV29-1 to TRBJ2-3; D unclear. For the CDR3, the DNA is TGCAGCGCTTTTGTATGGCAGCGCACAGATACGCAGTATTTT. Residues: CSAFVWQRTDTQYF.